The T cell receptor (beta chain) described here comes from a study of T cells in localized non-small cell lung cancer. Overall study results and limits: Longer overall survival associated with higher blood T cell density; shorter survival with higher adjacent-lung clonality.

Some clones are missing from TCRdb's copy, which holds only in-frame ones; the method was immunoSEQ multiplex PCR. In the table there are tens of thousands of clones, about four fifths of which are singletons. This CDR3 region has 12 residues. Per the germline V gene, CDR1 is GTSNPN and CDR2 is SVGIG (reference sequence). V dropped 2 bases and J dropped 9; count of bases not matched to a gene: 1. To note about this clone: What it recognizes is unknown.

This sequence was found in a male donor aged 60 or over with stage II squamous cell lung carcinoma. This sample comprised peripheral blood, obtained before any cancer treatment. The rearrangement uses TRBV30 and TRBJ1-3; 10 positions agree with TRBD1. The CDR3 DNA reads as TGTGCCTGGAGTTGGACAGGGGGCACCATATATTTT. It specifies CAWSWTGGTIYF.